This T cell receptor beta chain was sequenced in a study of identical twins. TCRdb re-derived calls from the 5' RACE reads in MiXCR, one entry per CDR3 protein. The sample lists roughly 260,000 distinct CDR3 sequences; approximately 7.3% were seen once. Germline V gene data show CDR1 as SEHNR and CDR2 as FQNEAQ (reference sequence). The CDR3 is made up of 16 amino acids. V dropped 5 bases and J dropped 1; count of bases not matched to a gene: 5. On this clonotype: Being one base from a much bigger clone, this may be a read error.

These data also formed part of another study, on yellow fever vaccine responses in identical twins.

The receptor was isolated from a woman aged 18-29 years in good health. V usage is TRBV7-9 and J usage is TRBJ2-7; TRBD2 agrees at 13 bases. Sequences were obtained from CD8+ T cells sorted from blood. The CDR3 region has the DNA TGTGCCAGCAGCGCCCGGACTAGCGGGAGATCCTACGAGCAGTACTTC. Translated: CASSARTSGRSYEQYF.